This paragraph reports one T cell receptor beta chain. The antigen is not known. The data belong to a study of CD8 T cells in ankylosing spondylitis. Study-wide results and caveats: One TCR beta motif, made up of roughly eight highly homologous variants, appeared characteristic of ankylosing spondylitis blood.

CDR3 length equals 15 residues. Germline CDR1 and CDR2: LGHNA and YSLEER. V lost 3 bases, J lost 2 bases, and 14 bases lay in between. Using its own MiXCR run on the 5' RACE reads, TCRdb lists one record per CDR3 protein. This table holds around 140,000 distinct CDR3 sequences, 15% to 20% found once. The V and J genes are TRBV4-3 and TRBJ2-7, with a possible D match to TRBD1 (5 bases). This TCR derives from a male donor with ankylosing spondylitis. The sequenced material came from blood, either unsorted or a sorted T cell fraction (not recorded which). The CDR3 loop reads CASSQDITDTYEQYF. In DNA, the CDR3 is TGCGCCAGCAGCCAGGACATCACGGATACCTACGAGCAGTACTTC.